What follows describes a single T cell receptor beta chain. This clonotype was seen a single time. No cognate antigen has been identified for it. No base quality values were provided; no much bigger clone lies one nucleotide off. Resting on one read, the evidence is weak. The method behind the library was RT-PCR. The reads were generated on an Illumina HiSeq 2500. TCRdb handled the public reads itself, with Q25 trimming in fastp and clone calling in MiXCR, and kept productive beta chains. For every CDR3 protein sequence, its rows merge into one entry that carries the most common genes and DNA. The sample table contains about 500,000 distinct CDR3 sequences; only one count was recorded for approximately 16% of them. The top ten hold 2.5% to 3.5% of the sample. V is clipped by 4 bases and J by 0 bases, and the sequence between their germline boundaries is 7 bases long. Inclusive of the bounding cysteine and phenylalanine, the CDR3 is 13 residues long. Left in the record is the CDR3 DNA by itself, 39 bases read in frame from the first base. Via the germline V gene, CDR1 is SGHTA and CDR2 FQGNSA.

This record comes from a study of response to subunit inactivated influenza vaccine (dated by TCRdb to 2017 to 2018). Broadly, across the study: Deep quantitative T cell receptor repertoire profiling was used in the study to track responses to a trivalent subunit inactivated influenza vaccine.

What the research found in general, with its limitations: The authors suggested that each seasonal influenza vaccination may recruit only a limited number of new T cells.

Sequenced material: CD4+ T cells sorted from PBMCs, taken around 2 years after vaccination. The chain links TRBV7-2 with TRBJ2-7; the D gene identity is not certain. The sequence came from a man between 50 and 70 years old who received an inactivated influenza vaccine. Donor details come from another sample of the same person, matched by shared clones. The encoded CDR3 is CASSSRTSYEQYF. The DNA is TGTGCCAGCAGCTCGCGGACCTCCTACGAGCAGTACTTC.